The clone carrying this T cell receptor (beta chain) is a singleton in its sample. No antigen is known for it. This CDR3 has 15 amino acids. V lost 2 bases and J 7 bases, leaving 18 bases between the germline ends. In germline, CDR1 is LGHNA, CDR2 YNFKEQ. The data were produced by immunoSEQ multiplex PCR, yet TCRdb's version contains in-frame clones alone and is incomplete. The sample has 150,000 to 200,000 clones, just over 90% seen once. The sample is drawn from a study of T cell responses to AZD1222 COVID-19 vaccine. General study findings and limits: Clonal diversity may have been underestimated, and the donors were mostly white British, with more females than males. A rise in Spike-specific TCR breadth and depth followed two AZD1222 doses.

Material: peripheral blood, obtained 28 days after the second dose of the MenACWY control vaccine. The source of this sequence is an adult who received the MenACWY meningococcal vaccine as a control. The V call is TRBV4-2, the J call TRBJ2-7; D not certain. For the CDR3, the DNA is TGTGCCAGCAGCCAATACTGGCAGGCGAGTAGGGAGCAGTACTTC. This gives the protein CASSQYWQASREQYF.